This TCR beta chain was identified in a study of response to subunit inactivated influenza vaccine. Study-level points and caveats: Authors suggested seasonal influenza vaccinations each recruit few new T cells.

This clonotype was seen ten or more times. Its matching antigen is unknown. From germline, CDR1 is SGHRS and CDR2 YFSETQ. V was clipped by 0 bases and J by 0 bases; unmatched bases: 1. CDR3 size: 16 residues. Each CDR3 protein is one row after TCRdb ran MiXCR on the RT-PCR reads. The sample holds around 470,000 distinct CDR3 sequences, around 7.7% seen once. This sequence was found in a man between 50 and 75 years old who received an inactivated influenza vaccine. Here the sequenced sample was PBMCs from blood, taken less than 30 months after vaccination. The V call is TRBV5-1, the J call TRBJ1-5, with 9 positions matching TRBD1. DNA for the CDR3: TGCGCCAGCAGCTTGGAGGGACAGGGTAGCAATCAGCCCCAGCATTTT. It encodes CASSLEGQGSNQPQHF.